Sequencing of this TCR beta chain was carried out in a study of shared clonotypes between healthy human individuals. As for the study in general: Three plates were used per donor for CD4 naive, three for CD4 memory, two for CD8 naive and one for CD8 memory.

Study processing details: In the immunoSEQ data, sequences were junction-only and lacked quality scores, so filtering differed. The repertoire was sequenced with immunoSEQ multiplex PCR; TCRdb's copy has only in-frame clones and lacks some. The V and J calls and clone size were taken over from that table, and D and trimming were inferred from the DNA. The repertoire includes about 2.4 million clones, 80% to 95% of them detected once, and around 0.4% sits in the top ten. Negatively enriched CD4+ T cells were divided by CD45RA into naive and memory. Trimming removed 7 bases from V and 7 bases from J, with 13 bases in between. In germline, CDR1 is SGHTA, CDR2 FQGNSA. There are 12 residues in the CDR3.

The origin of this receptor is a man aged 18-30 years in good health. Some clones in this sample may be carry-over from other donors' samples. Sequenced material: naive CD4+ T cells from PBMCs. As to subset: CD45RA+ positively selected. The chain joins TRBV7-2 to TRBJ1-2, with D perhaps matching TRBD1 (6 bases). CDR3 in DNA: TGTGCCAGCACCCTAGGGGGGCTTGGCTACACCTTC. Its translation is CASTLGGLGYTF.